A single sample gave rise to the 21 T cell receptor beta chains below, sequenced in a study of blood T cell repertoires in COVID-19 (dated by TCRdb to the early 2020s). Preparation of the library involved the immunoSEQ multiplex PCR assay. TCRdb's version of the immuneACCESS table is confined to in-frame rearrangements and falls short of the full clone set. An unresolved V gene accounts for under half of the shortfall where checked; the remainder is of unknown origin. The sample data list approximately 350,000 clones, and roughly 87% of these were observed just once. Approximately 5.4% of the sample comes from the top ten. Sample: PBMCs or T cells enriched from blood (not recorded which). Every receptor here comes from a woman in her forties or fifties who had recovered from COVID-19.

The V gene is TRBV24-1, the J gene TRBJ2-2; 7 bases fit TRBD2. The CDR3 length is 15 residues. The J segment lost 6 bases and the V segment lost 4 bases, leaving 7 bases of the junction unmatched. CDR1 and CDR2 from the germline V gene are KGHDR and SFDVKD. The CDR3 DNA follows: TGTGCCACCAGTGACCCCGATGGGGGGGCCGGGGAGCTGTTTTTT. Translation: CATSDPDGGAGELFF.

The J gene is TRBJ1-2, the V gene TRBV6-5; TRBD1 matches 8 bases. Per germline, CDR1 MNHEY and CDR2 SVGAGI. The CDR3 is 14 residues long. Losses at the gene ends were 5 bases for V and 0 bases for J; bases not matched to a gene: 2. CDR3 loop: CASSTQGANYGYTF. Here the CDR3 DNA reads TGTGCCAGCAGTACACAGGGGGCTAACTATGGCTACACCTTC.

CDR3 sequence reads: CASSLLKAGALNTEAFF. The CDR3 DNA follows: TGTGCCAGCAGCCTTTTGAAGGCAGGGGCGCTGAACACTGAAGCTTTCTTT. V is TRBV7-2 and J is TRBJ1-1, with a possible D match to TRBD1 (6 bases). The germline V and J ends were trimmed by 5 bases and 0 bases, with 19 bases remaining between them. This CDR3 has 17 residues. The germline CDR1 and CDR2 sequences are SGHTA and FQGNSA.

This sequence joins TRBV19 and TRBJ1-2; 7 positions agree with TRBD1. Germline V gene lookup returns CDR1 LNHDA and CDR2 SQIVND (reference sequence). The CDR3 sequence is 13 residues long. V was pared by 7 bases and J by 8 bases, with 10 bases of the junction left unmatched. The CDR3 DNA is TGTGCCAGTATGGGCAGGGGGGTTCTCGGCTACACCTTC. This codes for CASMGRGVLGYTF.

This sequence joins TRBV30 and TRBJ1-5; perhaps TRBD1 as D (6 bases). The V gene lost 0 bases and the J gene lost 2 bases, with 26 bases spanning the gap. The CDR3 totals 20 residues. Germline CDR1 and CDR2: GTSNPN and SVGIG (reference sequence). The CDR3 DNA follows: TGTGCCTGGAGTGTACCCGGAACGACAGGTCCCCACCGAGGCAATCAGCCCCAGCATTTT. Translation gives CAWSVPGTTGPHRGNQPQHF.

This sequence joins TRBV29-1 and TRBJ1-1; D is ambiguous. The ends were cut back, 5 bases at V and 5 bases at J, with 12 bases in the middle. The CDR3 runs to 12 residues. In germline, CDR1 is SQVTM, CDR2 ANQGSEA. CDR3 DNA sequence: TGCAGCGTTCAACTCTCCGGTACTGAAGCTTTCTTT. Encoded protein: CSVQLSGTEAFF.

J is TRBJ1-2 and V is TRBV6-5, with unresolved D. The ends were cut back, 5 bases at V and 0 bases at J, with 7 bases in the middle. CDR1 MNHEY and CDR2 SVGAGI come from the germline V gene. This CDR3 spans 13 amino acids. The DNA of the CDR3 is TGTGCCAGCAGTATCGACACTAACTATGGCTACACCTTC. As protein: CASSIDTNYGYTF.

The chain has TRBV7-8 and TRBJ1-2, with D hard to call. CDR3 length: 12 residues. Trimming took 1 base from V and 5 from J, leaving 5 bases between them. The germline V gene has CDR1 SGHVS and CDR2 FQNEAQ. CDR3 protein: CASSLGDYGYTF. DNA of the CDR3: TGTGCCAGCAGCTTAGGAGATTATGGCTACACCTTC. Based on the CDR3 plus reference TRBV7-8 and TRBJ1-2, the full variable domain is GAGVSQSPRYKVAKRGQDVALRCDPISGHVSLFWYQQALGQGPEFLTYFQNEAQLDKSGLPSDRFFAERPEGSVSTLKIQRTQQEDSAVYLCASSLGDYGYTFGSGTRLTVV.

The DNA of the CDR3 is TGTGCCAGCAGCTTACACCGGACATACACTGAAGCTTTCTTT. It is translated as CASSLHRTYTEAFF. The V call is TRBV7-2, the J call TRBJ1-1; a weak D match, TRBD1 (5 bases). Trimming took 2 bases from V and 3 from J, leaving 10 bases between them. The CDR3 runs to 14 residues. Germline CDR1 and CDR2: SGHTA and FQGNSA.

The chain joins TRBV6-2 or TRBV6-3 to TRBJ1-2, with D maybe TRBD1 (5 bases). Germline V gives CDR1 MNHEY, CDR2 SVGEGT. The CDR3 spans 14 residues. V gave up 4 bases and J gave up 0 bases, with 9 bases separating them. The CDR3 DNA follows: TGTGCCAGCAGTTGGGGGGGAGCTAACTATGGCTACACCTTC. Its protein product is CASSWGGANYGYTF.

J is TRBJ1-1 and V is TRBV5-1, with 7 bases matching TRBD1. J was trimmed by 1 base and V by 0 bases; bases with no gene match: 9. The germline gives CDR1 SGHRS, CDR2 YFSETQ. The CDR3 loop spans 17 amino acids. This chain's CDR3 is CASSLVSRRTGNTEAFF. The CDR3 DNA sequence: TGCGCCAGCAGCTTGGTGTCAAGGAGGACAGGGAACACTGAAGCTTTCTTT.

CDR3: CAITGDPGNTIYF. CDR3 nucleotide sequence: TGTGCCATCACAGGCGATCCTGGAAACACCATATATTTT. The chain uses TRBV10-3 and TRBJ1-3; D not resolved. The V end was cut by 7 bases, the J end by 2 bases, with 9 bases between. CDR3 length: 13 amino acids. The germline V gene encodes CDR1 ENHRY and CDR2 SYGVKD.

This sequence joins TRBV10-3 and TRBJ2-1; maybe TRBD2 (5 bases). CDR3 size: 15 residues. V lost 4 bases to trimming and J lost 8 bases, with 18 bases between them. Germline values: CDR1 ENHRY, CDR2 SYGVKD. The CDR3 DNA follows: TGTGCCATCAGTGTAGGTCCCTCTCGGGGTGATGAGCAGTTCTTC. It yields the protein CAISVGPSRGDEQFF.

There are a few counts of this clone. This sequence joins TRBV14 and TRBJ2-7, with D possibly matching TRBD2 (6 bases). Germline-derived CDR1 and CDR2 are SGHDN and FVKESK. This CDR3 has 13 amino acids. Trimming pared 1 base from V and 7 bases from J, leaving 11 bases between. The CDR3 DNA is TGTGCCAGCAGCCAAGTGGAGGGCTGGGAGCAGTACTTC. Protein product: CASSQVEGWEQYF.

The CDR3 is CASSLTTGGPGEQYF. In DNA, the CDR3 is TGCGCCAGCAGCTTGACGACGGGAGGGCCCGGCGAGCAGTACTTC. The chain joins TRBV5-1 to TRBJ2-7; 8 positions match TRBD2. Germline V CDR1 and CDR2: SGHRS, YFSETQ. The CDR3 runs 15 residues. V dropped 1 base and J dropped 6; count of bases not matched to a gene: 9.

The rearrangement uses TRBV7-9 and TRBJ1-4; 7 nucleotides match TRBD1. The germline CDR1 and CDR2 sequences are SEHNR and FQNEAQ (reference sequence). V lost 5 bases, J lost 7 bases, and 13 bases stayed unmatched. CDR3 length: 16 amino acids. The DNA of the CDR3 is TGTGCCAGCAGCCCGGGGGTTAGACAGGGACGTGAAAAACTGTTTTTT. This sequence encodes CASSPGVRQGREKLFF.

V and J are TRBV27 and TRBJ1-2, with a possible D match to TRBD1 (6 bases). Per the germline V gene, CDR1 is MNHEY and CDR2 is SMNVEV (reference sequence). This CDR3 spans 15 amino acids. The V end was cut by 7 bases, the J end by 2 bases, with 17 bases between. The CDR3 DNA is TGTGCCAGCACCCTCAATTGGGGGCAGAACTATGGCTACACCTTC. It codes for CASTLNWGQNYGYTF.

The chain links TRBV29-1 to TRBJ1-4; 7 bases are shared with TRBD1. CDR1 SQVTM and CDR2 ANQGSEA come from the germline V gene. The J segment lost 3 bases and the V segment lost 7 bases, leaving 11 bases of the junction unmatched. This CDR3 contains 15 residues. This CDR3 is CSGLTGPPANEKLFF. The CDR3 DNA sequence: TGCAGCGGATTGACAGGGCCTCCGGCTAATGAAAAACTGTTTTTT.

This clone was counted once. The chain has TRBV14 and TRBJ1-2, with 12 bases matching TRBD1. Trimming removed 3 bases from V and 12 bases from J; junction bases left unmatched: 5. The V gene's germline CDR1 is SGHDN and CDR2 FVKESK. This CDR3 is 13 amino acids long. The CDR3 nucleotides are TGTGCCAGCAGCCATAGGGACAGGGGGCCTCACACCTTC. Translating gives CASSHRDRGPHTF.

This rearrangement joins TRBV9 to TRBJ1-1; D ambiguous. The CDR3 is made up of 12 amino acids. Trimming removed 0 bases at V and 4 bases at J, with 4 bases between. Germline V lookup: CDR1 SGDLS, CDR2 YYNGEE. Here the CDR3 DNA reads TGTGCCAGCAGCGTAGACGGCACTGAAGCTTTCTTT. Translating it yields CASSVDGTEAFF.

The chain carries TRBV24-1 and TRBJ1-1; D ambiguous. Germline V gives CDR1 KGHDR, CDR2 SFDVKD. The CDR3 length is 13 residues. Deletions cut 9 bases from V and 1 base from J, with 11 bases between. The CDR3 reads CATRWRRNTEAFF. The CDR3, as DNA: TGTGCCACCCGGTGGCGGAGGAACACTGAAGCTTTCTTT.